The 21 T cell receptor beta chains reported below all come from one sample, sequenced in a study of cytomegalovirus exposure and HLA in healthy donors. PCR amplification relied on 60 Vbeta primers (plus 13 Jbeta primers). Only in-frame clones appear in the TCRdb table, and some are missing; sequencing was by immunoSEQ multiplex PCR. This table has approximately 150,000 clones, roughly four fifths appearing once. What was sequenced was PBMCs. These receptors came from a man aged 45-65 years in good health and CMV-seropositive.

CDR3 DNA sequence: TGTGCCAGTAGTACAGCGGGGGGGCCTGAGCAGTTCTTC. Its protein product is CASSTAGGPEQFF. V usage is TRBV19 and J usage is TRBJ2-1; TRBD2 aligns across 10 bases. This CDR3 contains 13 residues. The V segment lost 4 bases and the J segment 9 bases; nucleotides outside the gene matches: 3. The germline V gene encodes CDR1 LNHDA and CDR2 SQIVND (reference sequence).

The chain joins TRBV6-5 to TRBJ1-5; D is possibly TRBD1 (5 bases). The V gene lost 4 bases and the J gene lost 5 bases, with 6 bases spanning the gap. The CDR3 totals 12 residues. In germline, CDR1 is MNHEY, CDR2 SVGAGI. CDR3 loop: CASSFRDQPQHF. The CDR3 bases are TGTGCCAGCAGTTTCAGGGATCAGCCCCAGCATTTT.

The CDR3 protein is CASTRNTEAFF. DNA of the CDR3: TGTGCCAGCACTAGGAACACTGAAGCTTTCTTT. This sequence joins TRBV6-5 and TRBJ1-1, with D unresolved. The V gene's germline CDR1 is MNHEY and CDR2 SVGAGI. The ends were cut back, 7 bases at V and 1 base at J, with 4 bases in the middle. The CDR3 loop spans 11 amino acids.

The V and J genes are TRBV7-3 and TRBJ2-3; the match to TRBD2 covers 8 bases. V lost 6 bases to trimming and J lost 4 bases; unmatched junction nucleotides: 6. Germline CDR1 is SGHTA and CDR2 is FQGTGA. The CDR3 spans 14 residues. Here the CDR3 DNA reads TGTGCCAGCAGTCTGAGCGGGAGTCCAGATACGCAGTATTTT. Translated, it gives CASSLSGSPDTQYF.

A single count supports this clone. The chain carries TRBV29-1 and TRBJ1-1, with D hard to call. The CDR3 length is 10 residues. The germline V gene has CDR1 SQVTM and CDR2 ANQGSEA. V lost 4 bases and J lost 2, with 2 bases in between. The CDR3 sequence: CSVVNTEAFF. The CDR3 DNA sequence: TGCAGCGTTGTAAACACTGAAGCTTTCTTT.

This chain links TRBV19 with TRBJ1-1; TRBD1 matches 9 bases. The CDR3 covers 12 residues. Unmatched junction bases numbered 7, after V lost 5 bases and J lost 12 bases. The germline V gene has CDR1 LNHDA and CDR2 SQIVND (reference sequence). The DNA of the CDR3 is TGTGCCAGTAGTGGGGACAGGGTCATGACTTTCTTT. This codes for CASSGDRVMTFF.

The chain is built from TRBV19 and TRBJ2-7; 8 nucleotides agree with TRBD1. From germline, CDR1 is LNHDA and CDR2 SQIVND (reference sequence). The CDR3 totals 13 residues. J was trimmed by 5 bases and V by 4 bases; bases with no gene match: 4. CDR3 coding DNA: TGTGCCAGTAGTACGCGGACAGGGCACGAGCAGTACTTC. Residues: CASSTRTGHEQYF.

This chain links TRBV30 with TRBJ2-7, with 9 bases aligning to TRBD2. The V gene end was trimmed by 0 bases and the J gene end by 7 bases; junction bases not matched to a gene: 13. This CDR3 is 16 amino acids long. CDR1 GTSNPN and CDR2 SVGIG come from the germline V gene (reference sequence). CDR3 sequence reads: CAWSVRWGGGAREQYF. Here the CDR3 DNA reads TGTGCCTGGAGTGTACGGTGGGGCGGGGGGGCCAGAGAGCAGTACTTC.

This clone was detected only a few times. This sequence joins TRBV4-1 and TRBJ1-2; unclear D gene. This CDR3 has 13 residues. CDR1 is MGHRA and CDR2 is YSYEKL in the germline V gene. V was trimmed by 1 base and J by 5 bases, leaving 8 bases between them. The CDR3 DNA is TGCGCCAGCAGCCAAGGCCACACATATGGCTACACCTTC. Translating gives CASSQGHTYGYTF.

The rearrangement joins TRBV9 to TRBJ1-2; TRBD1 matches 7 bases. Looked up from germline, CDR1 is SGDLS and CDR2 is YYNGEE. The J segment lost 3 bases and the V segment lost 3 bases, leaving 11 bases of the junction unmatched. The CDR3 sequence is 16 residues long. CDR3: CASSGNRGSFDYGYTF. The CDR3 DNA is TGTGCCAGCAGCGGGAACAGGGGATCTTTTGACTATGGCTACACCTTC.

Note on this clone: One end of the junction fails to match germline, which may point to a read error. The chain's CDR3 is CASSPTASGSVGEQFF. CDR3 in DNA: TGTGCTAGCAGCCCGACAGCTAGCGGGAGTGTCGGTGAGCAGTTCTTC. The chain is built from TRBV7-7 and TRBJ2-1; 10 bases align to TRBD2. The CDR3 runs 16 residues. The germline V gene encodes CDR1 SSHAT and CDR2 FNYEAQ (reference sequence).

The CDR3: CASRESGGAGEQFF. The CDR3 coding sequence is TGTGCCAGCAGGGAAAGCGGGGGGGCTGGTGAGCAGTTCTTC. The chain is built from TRBV28 and TRBJ2-1, with 10 bases fitting TRBD2. The V gene's germline CDR1 is MDHEN and CDR2 SYDVKM. The length of the CDR3 is 14 residues. Losses at the gene ends were 6 bases for V and 9 bases for J; bases not matched to a gene: 8.

The chain couples TRBV27 to TRBJ1-1; possibly TRBD1 for D (5 bases). This CDR3 spans 16 amino acids. CDR1 MNHEY and CDR2 SMNVEV come from the germline V gene (reference sequence). V was pared by 6 bases and J by 1 base, with 18 bases between. The CDR3 DNA is TGTGCCAGCAGCGACAGAAAGCCTAACCAGAACACTGAAGCTTTCTTT. Protein: CASSDRKPNQNTEAFF.

This clone came up once. The chain links TRBV28 to TRBJ2-7; a weak D match, TRBD1 (6 bases). The CDR3 contains 13 residues. V lost 8 bases and J lost 2, with 13 bases in between. Germline CDR1 and CDR2: MDHEN and SYDVKM. The CDR3 reads CASANREPYEQYF. CDR3 DNA: TGTGCCAGCGCTAACAGGGAACCCTACGAGCAGTACTTC.

The CDR3: CASRRDLGGYTF. CDR3 nucleotide sequence: TGTGCCAGCAGGCGGGACCTGGGGGGCTACACCTTC. The genes are TRBV27 and TRBJ1-2, with D tentatively TRBD1 (5 bases). The V and J ends lost 6 bases and 8 bases respectively, with 13 bases between them. Germline-derived CDR1 and CDR2 are MNHEY and SMNVEV (reference sequence). The CDR3 runs to 12 residues.

This clone is medium-sized (0.01 to 0.1%) by share. This chain links TRBV21-1 with TRBJ2-7; the table's D call of TRBD1 was not tested on the DNA. TRBV21-1 is described as a pseudogene. There are 18 residues in the CDR3. CDR3 sequence: CASSKGVSLGQGSYEQYF. CDR3 bases: TGTGCCAGCAGCAAAGGAGTGAGTCTGGGACAGGGCTCCTACGAGCAGTACTTC.

This clone was seen more than once but under ten times. CDR3 nucleotide sequence: TGTGCCACCTCACTAGGGACTTCTGGAAACACCATATATTTT. Amino acid sequence: CATSLGTSGNTIYF. The chain uses TRBV6-5 and TRBJ1-3, with D possibly being TRBD1 (5 bases). Per germline, CDR1 MNHEY and CDR2 SVGAGI. Trimming removed 10 bases from V and 1 base from J, with 14 bases in between. There are 14 residues in the CDR3.

The rearrangement joins TRBV28 to TRBJ2-1, with 9 positions matching TRBD2. This CDR3 has 17 amino acids. From germline, CDR1 is MDHEN and CDR2 SYDVKM. J gave up 6 bases and V 3 bases, and 12 bases lay outside the gene matches. The CDR3 sequence: CASSFAGTSIFGNEQFF. The CDR3 region has the DNA TGTGCCAGCAGTTTTGCCGGGACTAGCATTTTCGGCAATGAGCAGTTCTTC.

V and J are TRBV6-4 and TRBJ1-1, with D unresolved. Trimming stripped 5 bases from V and 5 bases from J, with 12 bases between. The CDR3 runs to 13 residues. Germline V gene lookup returns CDR1 MRHNA and CDR2 SNTAGT. Here the CDR3 DNA reads TGTGCCAGCAGTATCATGTCGGGGACTGAAGCTTTCTTT. Translation gives CASSIMSGTEAFF.

V is TRBV7-2 and J is TRBJ1-1, with 8 bases matching TRBD1. Germline V gene lookup returns CDR1 SGHTA and CDR2 FQGNSA. The CDR3 runs 13 residues. V dropped 6 bases and J dropped 1; count of bases not matched to a gene: 1. This chain's CDR3 is CASRGQENTEAFF. Here the CDR3 DNA reads TGTGCCAGCAGGGGACAGGAGAACACTGAAGCTTTCTTT. Complete variable domain (other parts from reference TRBV7-2 and TRBJ1-1): GAGVSQSPSNKVTEKGKDVELRCDPISGHTALYWYRQSLGQGLEFLIYFQGNSAPDKSGLPSDRFSAERTGGSVSTLTIQRTQQEDSAVYLCASRGQENTEAFFGQGTRLTVV.

This clone was seen once. The V and J genes are TRBV5-4 and TRBJ2-1; D not certain. Germline CDR1 reads SGHNT; CDR2 reads YYREEE (reference sequence). This CDR3 is 15 amino acids long. Between the trimmed V and J ends, which lost 4 bases and 3 bases, there was a span of 14 bases. The CDR3 bases are TGTGCCAGCAGCCCCCCCTTGCGGAACTACAATGAGCAGTTCTTC. Amino acids: CASSPPLRNYNEQFF.